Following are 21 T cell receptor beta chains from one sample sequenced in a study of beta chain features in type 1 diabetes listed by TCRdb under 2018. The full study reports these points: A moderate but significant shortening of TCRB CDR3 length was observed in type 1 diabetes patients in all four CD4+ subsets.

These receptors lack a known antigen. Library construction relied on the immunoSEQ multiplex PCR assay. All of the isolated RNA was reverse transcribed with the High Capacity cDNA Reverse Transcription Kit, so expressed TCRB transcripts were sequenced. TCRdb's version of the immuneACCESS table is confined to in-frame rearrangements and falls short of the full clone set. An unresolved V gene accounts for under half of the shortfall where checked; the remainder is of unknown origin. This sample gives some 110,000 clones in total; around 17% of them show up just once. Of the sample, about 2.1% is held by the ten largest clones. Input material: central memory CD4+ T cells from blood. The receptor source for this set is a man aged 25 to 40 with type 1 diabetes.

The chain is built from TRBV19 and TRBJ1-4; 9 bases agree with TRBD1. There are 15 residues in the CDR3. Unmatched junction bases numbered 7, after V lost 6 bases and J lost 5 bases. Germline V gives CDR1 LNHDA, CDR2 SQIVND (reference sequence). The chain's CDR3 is CASRRTGATNEKLFF. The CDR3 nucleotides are TGTGCCAGTAGGCGGACAGGGGCGACAAATGAAAAACTGTTTTTT. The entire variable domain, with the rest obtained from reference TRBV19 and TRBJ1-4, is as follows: DGGITQSPKYLFRKEGQNVTLSCEQNLNHDAMYWYRQDPGQGLRLIYYSQIVNDFQKGDIAEGYSVSREKKESFPLTVTSAQKNPTAFYLCASRRTGATNEKLFFGSGTQLSVL.

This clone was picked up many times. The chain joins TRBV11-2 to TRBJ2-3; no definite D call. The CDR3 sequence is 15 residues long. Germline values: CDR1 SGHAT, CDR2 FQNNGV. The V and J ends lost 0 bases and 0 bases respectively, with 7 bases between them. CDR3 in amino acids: CASSLDFDSTDTQYF. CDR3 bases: TGTGCCAGCAGCTTAGATTTCGACAGCACAGATACGCAGTATTTT.

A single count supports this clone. CDR3 in amino acids: CASSQENRENYGYTF. The CDR3 DNA sequence: TGTGCCAGCAGCCAAGAGAACAGGGAGAACTATGGCTACACCTTC. V gene TRBV4-2 combines with J gene TRBJ1-2, with D possibly TRBD1 on 6 matching bases. The CDR3 totals 15 residues. Germline-derived CDR1 and CDR2 are LGHNA and YNFKEQ. V lost 0 bases and J lost 2, with 10 bases in between.

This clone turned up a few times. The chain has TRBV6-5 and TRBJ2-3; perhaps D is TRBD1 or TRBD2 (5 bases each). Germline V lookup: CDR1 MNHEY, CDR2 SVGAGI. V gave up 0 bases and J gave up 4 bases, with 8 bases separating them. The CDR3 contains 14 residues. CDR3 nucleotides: TGTGCCAGCAGTTACTCGGTGGGGGCAGATACGCAGTATTTT. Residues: CASSYSVGADTQYF.

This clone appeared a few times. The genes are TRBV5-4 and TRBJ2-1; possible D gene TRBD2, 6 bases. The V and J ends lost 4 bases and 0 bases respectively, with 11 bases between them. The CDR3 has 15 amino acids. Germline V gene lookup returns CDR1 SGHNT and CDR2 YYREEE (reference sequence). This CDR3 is CASSHTGSSYNEQFF. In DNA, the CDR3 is TGTGCCAGCAGCCACACCGGGAGCTCCTACAATGAGCAGTTCTTC.

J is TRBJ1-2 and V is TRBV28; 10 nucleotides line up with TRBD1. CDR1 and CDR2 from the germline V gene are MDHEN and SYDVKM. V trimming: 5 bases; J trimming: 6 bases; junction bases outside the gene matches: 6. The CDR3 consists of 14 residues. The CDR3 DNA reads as TGTGCCAGCAGTCCCTCGACAGGGGGCCATGGCTACACCTTC. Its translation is CASSPSTGGHGYTF.

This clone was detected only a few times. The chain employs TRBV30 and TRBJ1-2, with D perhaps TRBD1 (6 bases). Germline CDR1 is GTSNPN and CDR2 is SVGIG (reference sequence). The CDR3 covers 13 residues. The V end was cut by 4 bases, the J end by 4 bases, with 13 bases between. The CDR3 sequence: CAWTQGGTYGYTF. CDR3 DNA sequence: TGTGCCTGGACCCAAGGGGGTACCTATGGCTACACCTTC.

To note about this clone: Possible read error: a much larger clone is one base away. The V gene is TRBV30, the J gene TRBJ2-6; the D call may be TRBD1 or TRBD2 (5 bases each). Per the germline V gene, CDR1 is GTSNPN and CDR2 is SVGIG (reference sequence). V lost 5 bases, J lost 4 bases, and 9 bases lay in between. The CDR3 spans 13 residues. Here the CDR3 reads CAWAGTGANVLTF. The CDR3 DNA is TGTGCCTGGGCAGGGACCGGGGCCAACGTCCTGACTTTC.

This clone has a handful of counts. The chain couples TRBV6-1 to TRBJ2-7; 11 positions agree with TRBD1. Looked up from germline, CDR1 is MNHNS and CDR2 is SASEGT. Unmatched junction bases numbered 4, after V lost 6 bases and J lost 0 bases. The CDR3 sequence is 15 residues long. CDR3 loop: CASRAGTGGSYEQYF. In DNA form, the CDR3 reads TGTGCCAGCAGGGCCGGGACAGGGGGCTCCTACGAGCAGTACTTC.

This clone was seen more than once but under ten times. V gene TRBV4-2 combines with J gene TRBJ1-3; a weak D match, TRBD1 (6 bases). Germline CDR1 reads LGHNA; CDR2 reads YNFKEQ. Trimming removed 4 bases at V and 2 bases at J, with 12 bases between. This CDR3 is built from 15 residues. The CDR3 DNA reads TGTGCCAGCAGCCTTATGGACAGCCCTGGAAACACCATATATTTT. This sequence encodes CASSLMDSPGNTIYF.

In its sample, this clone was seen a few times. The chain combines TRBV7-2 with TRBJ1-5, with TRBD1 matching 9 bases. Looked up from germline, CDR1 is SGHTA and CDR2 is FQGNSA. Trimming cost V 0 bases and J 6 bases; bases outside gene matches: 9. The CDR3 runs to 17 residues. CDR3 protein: CASSLATGGGLGQPQHF. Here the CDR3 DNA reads TGTGCCAGCAGCTTAGCGACAGGGGGAGGATTGGGTCAGCCCCAGCATTTT.

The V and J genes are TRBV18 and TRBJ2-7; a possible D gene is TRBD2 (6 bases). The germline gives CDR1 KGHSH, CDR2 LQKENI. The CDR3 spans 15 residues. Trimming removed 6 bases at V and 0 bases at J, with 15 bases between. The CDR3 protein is CASSRDGLNSYEQYF. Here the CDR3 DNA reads TGTGCCAGCTCGCGGGACGGACTTAACTCCTACGAGCAGTACTTC.

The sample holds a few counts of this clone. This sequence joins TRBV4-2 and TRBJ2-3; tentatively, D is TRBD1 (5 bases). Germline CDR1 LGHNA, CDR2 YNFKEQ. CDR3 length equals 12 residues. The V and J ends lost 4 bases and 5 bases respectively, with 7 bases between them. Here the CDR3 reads CASSLRGDTQYF. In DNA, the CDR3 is TGTGCCAGCAGCCTAAGGGGAGATACGCAGTATTTT.

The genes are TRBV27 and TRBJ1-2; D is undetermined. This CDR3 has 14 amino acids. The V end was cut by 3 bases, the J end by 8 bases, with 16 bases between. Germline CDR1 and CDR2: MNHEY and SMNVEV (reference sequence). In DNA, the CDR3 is TGTGCCAGCAGTTTCCGAGAGGGTTCTTCGGGCTACACCTTC. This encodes CASSFREGSSGYTF.

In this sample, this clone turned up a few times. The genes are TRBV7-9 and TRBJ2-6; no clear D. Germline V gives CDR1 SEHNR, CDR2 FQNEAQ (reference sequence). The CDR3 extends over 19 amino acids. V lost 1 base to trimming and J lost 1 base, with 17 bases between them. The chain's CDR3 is CASSLGRSFLGSGANVLTF. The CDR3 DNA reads TGTGCCAGCAGCTTAGGGCGGAGTTTCCTTGGGTCTGGGGCCAACGTCCTGACTTTC.

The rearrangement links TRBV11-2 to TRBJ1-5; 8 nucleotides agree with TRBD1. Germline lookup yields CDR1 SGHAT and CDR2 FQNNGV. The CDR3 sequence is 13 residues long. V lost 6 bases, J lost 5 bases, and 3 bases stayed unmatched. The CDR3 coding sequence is TGTGCCAGCAGTTCAGGGGGCTATCAGCCCCAGCATTTT. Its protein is CASSSGGYQPQHF.

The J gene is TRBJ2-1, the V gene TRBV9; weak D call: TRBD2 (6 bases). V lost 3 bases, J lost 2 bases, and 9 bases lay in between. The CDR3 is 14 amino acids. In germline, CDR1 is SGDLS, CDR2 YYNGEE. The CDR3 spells CASSGSGAYNEQFF. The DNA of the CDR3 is TGTGCCAGCAGCGGGTCGGGAGCCTACAATGAGCAGTTCTTC.

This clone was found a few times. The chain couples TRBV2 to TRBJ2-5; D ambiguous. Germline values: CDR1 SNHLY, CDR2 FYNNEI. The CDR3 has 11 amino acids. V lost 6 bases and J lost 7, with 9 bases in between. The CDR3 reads CASRRMGTQYF. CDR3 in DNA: TGTGCCAGCAGGAGAATGGGGACCCAGTACTTC.

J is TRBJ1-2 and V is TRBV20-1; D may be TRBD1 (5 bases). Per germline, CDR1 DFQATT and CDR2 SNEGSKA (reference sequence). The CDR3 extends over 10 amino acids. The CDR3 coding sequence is TGCAGCACAGACAGCTATGGCTACACCTTC. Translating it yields CSTDSYGYTF.

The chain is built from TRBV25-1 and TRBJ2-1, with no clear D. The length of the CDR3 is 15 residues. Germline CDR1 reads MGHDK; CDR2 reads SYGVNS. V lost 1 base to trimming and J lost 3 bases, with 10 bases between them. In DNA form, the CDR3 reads TGTGCCAGCAGTGAATTCCGAGGCAGCTACAATGAGCAGTTCTTC. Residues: CASSEFRGSYNEQFF.

The CDR3 sequence: CASSKLAGKDNEQFF. DNA for the CDR3: TGTGCCAGCAGTAAACTAGCGGGGAAAGACAATGAGCAGTTCTTC. The chain has TRBV6-5 and TRBJ2-1; 10 positions agree with TRBD2. The CDR3 is 15 amino acids. V lost 5 bases to trimming and J lost 5 bases; unmatched junction nucleotides: 6. Germline V CDR1 and CDR2: MNHEY, SVGAGI.